The clone carrying this T cell receptor beta chain was picked up a small number of times. The CDR3 extends over 14 amino acids. The ends were cut back, 0 bases at V and 4 bases at J, with 9 bases in the middle. CDR1 and CDR2 from the germline V gene are SGHAT and FQNNGV. The data are from a study of CD8 T cells in ankylosing spondylitis. The authors made TCR beta libraries by quantitative 5'-RACE with molecular barcodes. MiXCR, run by TCRdb on the 5' RACE reads, gives a single entry per CDR3 protein. Of about 130,000 distinct CDR3 sequences detected, 9.3% appear once; the ten largest clones hold 2.5% to 3.5%.

The sample was blood, either unsorted or a sorted T cell fraction (not recorded which). The chain combines TRBV11-2 with TRBJ1-2; D gene unclear. The clonotype comes from a male donor with ankylosing spondylitis or in good health (not recorded which). In DNA, the CDR3 is TGTGCCAGCAGCTTAGATCCAACGTTCTATGGCTACACCTTC. Translated: CASSLDPTFYGYTF.